This passage covers 10 T cell receptor beta chains from one sample sequenced in a study of T cell repertoires in cytomegalovirus infection. No cognate antigen is known for these TCRs. TCRdb processed the reads anew with MiXCR; each CDR3 protein has one entry. The sample holds 800,000 to 950,000 distinct CDR3 sequences, over 25% seen once. Sequencing was performed on cultured CD8+ T cells from PBMCs, taken from culture after CMV antigen stimulation. These receptors were collected from a human donor in good health (CMV status not recorded). Some clones in this sample may be carry-over from other donors' samples.

This clonotype has at least ten counts. The chain recombines TRBV7-2 with TRBJ2-1; D remains ambiguous. Germline values: CDR1 SGHTA, CDR2 FQGNSA. The germline V and J ends were trimmed by 5 bases and 6 bases, with 29 bases remaining between them. This CDR3 has 19 residues. The CDR3 DNA reads TGTGCCAGCAGCCACGAAGGACCTAGTGGGTACGCGTCTGGCAATGAGCAGTTCTTC. Residues: CASSHEGPSGYASGNEQFF.

J is TRBJ1-2 and V is TRBV25-1; D is perhaps TRBD1 (6 bases). Germline V gene lookup returns CDR1 MGHDK and CDR2 SYGVNS. Trimming took 10 bases from V and 8 from J, leaving 26 bases between them. The CDR3 is made up of 15 amino acids. The CDR3 DNA sequence: TGTGCCACCACCGGGGAGGGGGAATTATTTGAAGGCTACACCTTC. The encoded protein is CATTGEGELFEGYTF.

The chain recombines TRBV7-9 with TRBJ2-3, with 10 bases identical to TRBD2. Unmatched junction bases numbered 16, after V lost 4 bases and J lost 3 bases. This CDR3 is 19 amino acids long. The germline V gene encodes CDR1 SEHNR and CDR2 FQNEAQ (reference sequence). CDR3 nucleotide sequence: TGTGCCAGCAGCTCCCAGTGGTCAGCGGGGGGGCCTTATACAGATACGCAGTATTTT. As protein: CASSSQWSAGGPYTDTQYF.

This clonotype was observed once. The chain links TRBV12-3 or TRBV12-4 to TRBJ1-1, with TRBD1 as a possible D gene (6 bases). V dropped 3 bases and J dropped 1 base, with 9 bases sitting between them. This CDR3 has 14 residues. The CDR3 here is CASSFGQTNTEAFF. Written as DNA, the CDR3 is TGTGCCAGCAGTTTTGGACAGACGAACACTGAAGCTTTCTTT.

The chain recombines TRBV5-6 with TRBJ2-2; 7 nucleotides align to TRBD1. The CDR3 runs to 15 residues. J lost 0 bases, V lost 2 bases, and 1 base had no gene match. Germline-derived CDR1 and CDR2 are SGHDT and YYEEEE. The CDR3 nucleotides are TGTGCCAGCAGCTTTGACAGGGCGAACACCGGGGAGCTGTTTTTT. This encodes CASSFDRANTGELFF.

The chain has TRBV10-3 and TRBJ1-5; D may be TRBD1 (5 bases). Trimming stripped 5 bases from V and 1 base from J, with 15 bases between. This CDR3 is 16 amino acids long. Germline-derived CDR1 and CDR2 are ENHRY and SYGVKD. CDR3 sequence: CAISPGGLRSNQPQHF. The CDR3 nucleotides read TGTGCCATCAGTCCCGGGGGACTCAGGAGCAATCAGCCCCAGCATTTT.

The rearrangement uses TRBV19 and TRBJ1-2; 7 nucleotides agree with TRBD1. Per the germline V gene, CDR1 is LNHDA and CDR2 is SQIVND (reference sequence). CDR3 size: 15 residues. The V and J ends lost 5 bases and 7 bases, in that order; junction bases with no gene match: 13. The CDR3 spells CASSVSTGRLGGYTF. The CDR3 coding sequence is TGTGCCAGTAGTGTCTCGACAGGGAGATTGGGTGGCTACACCTTC.

V gene TRBV6-2 or TRBV6-3 combines with J gene TRBJ1-5, with D possibly being TRBD1 (6 bases). The germline CDR1 and CDR2 sequences are MNHEY and SVGEGT. The germline V and J ends were trimmed by 4 bases and 0 bases, with 10 bases remaining between them. CDR3 length equals 15 residues. CDR3 region: CASSWTVNSNQPQHF. In DNA, the CDR3 is TGTGCCAGCAGTTGGACAGTAAATAGCAATCAGCCCCAGCATTTT.

The chain links TRBV6-5 to TRBJ1-5; D is ambiguous. V lost 5 bases to trimming and J lost 3 bases, with 8 bases between them. CDR3 length: 13 amino acids. The germline V gene encodes CDR1 MNHEY and CDR2 SVGAGI. CDR3 DNA sequence: TGTGCCAGCAGTCCGGAGGACAATCAGCCCCAGCATTTT. Its protein product is CASSPEDNQPQHF.

The chain carries TRBV5-1 and TRBJ2-3, with a weak D call TRBD2 (6 bases). CDR1 and CDR2 (germline): SGHRS, YFSETQ. V dropped 0 bases and J dropped 0 bases, with 17 bases sitting between them. The CDR3 is 18 amino acids. CDR3 sequence: CASSLGGDWSSSTDTQYF. The CDR3 nucleotides are TGCGCCAGCAGCTTGGGCGGGGATTGGTCTTCTAGCACAGATACGCAGTATTTT.